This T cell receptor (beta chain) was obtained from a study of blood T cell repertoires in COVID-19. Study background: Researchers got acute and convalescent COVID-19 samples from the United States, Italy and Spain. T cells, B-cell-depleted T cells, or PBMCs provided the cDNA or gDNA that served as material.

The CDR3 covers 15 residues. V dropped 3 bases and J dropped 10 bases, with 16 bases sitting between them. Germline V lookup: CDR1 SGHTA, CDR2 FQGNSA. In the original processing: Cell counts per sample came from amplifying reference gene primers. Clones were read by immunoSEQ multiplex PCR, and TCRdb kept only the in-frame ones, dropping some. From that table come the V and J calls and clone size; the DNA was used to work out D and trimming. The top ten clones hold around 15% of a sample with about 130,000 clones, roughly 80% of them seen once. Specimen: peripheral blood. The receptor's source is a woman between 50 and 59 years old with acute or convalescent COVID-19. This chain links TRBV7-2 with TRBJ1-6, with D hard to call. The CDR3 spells CASSFVEGGGSPLHF. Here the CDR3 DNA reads TGTGCCAGCAGCTTTGTTGAGGGTGGTGGGTCACCCCTCCACTTT.